The T cell receptor (beta chain) under discussion was sequenced for a study of HIV-infected children after antiretroviral therapy interruption. Study results and limitations: The CD45RA+ naive sort may contain some EMRA or stem memory cells.

Unique molecular identifiers were included in an RNA-based 3' RACE TCR library. TCRdb analysed the 3' RACE reads with MiXCR anew, one entry per CDR3 protein. Among about 89,000 distinct CDR3 sequences listed, 6.9% were seen once. Comment on this clonotype: What it recognizes is unknown.

The germline V and J ends were trimmed by 0 bases and 5 bases, with 14 bases remaining between them. Germline-derived CDR1 and CDR2 are SGHRS and YFSETQ. This CDR3 comprises 15 residues. Treatment given: PENTA 11 planned treatment interruption arm or continuous ART arm. Naive CD4+ CD45RA+ CD45RO- T cells were FACS-sorted from thawed PBMCs. This chain joins TRBV5-1 and TRBJ2-5; D perhaps matches TRBD1 (5 bases). Sample: CD45RA+ CD4+ T cells from PBMCs, pooled from several time points, taken from a donor given antiretroviral therapy, either interrupted or continuous. The subset was: naive CD4+ CD45RA+ CD45RO- T cells. The receptor comes from a pool of human donors with HIV. The CDR3 here is CASSLVGQLGETQYF. CDR3 in DNA: TGCGCCAGCAGCTTGGTTGGACAATTAGGGGAGACCCAGTACTTC.